Below, 10 T cell receptor beta chains from the same sample are listed, as sequenced in a study of cytomegalovirus exposure and HLA in healthy donors. The PCR had 60 Vbeta and 13 Jbeta primers. Produced via immunoSEQ multiplex PCR; TCRdb's table is partial and in-frame only. The profile shows 150,000 or so clones, approximately 78% of them singletons. The sequenced sample was PBMCs. The receptors here all came from a man aged 35-49 years in good health and CMV-seropositive.

The rearrangement links TRBV6-1 to TRBJ2-7; 7 bases fit TRBD2. Germline V gene lookup returns CDR1 MNHNS and CDR2 SASEGT. V lost 8 bases and J lost 3; bases outside the gene matches: 4. This CDR3 is built from 12 residues. The CDR3: CASERGDYEQYF. CDR3 DNA sequence: TGTGCCAGCGAACGGGGGGACTACGAGCAGTACTTC.

V and J are TRBV6-6 and TRBJ2-7, with a weak D call TRBD2 (5 bases). Trimming removed 6 bases at V and 2 bases at J, with 11 bases between. In germline, CDR1 is MNHNY, CDR2 SVGAGI (reference sequence). CDR3 length: 13 residues. Written as DNA, the CDR3 is TGTGCCAGCAGCCGAACCGGGACCTACGAGCAGTACTTC. The encoded protein is CASSRTGTYEQYF.

This clone was seen only a few times. The rearrangement uses TRBV6-5 and TRBJ2-7; 7 nucleotides line up with TRBD1. Germline CDR1 MNHEY, CDR2 SVGAGI. V lost 6 bases, J lost 4 bases, and 12 bases stayed unmatched. The CDR3 spans 15 residues. The CDR3 sequence is CASRQARQGIYEQYF. The CDR3 DNA follows: TGTGCCAGCAGGCAGGCGAGACAGGGAATATACGAGCAGTACTTC.

The V and J genes are TRBV4-2 and TRBJ2-2; D ambiguous. Germline assignment: CDR1 LGHNA and CDR2 YNFKEQ. V lost 0 bases and J lost 1, with 3 bases in between. This CDR3 is 14 amino acids long. CDR3 residues: CASSQDRNTGELFF. The CDR3 DNA reads as TGTGCCAGCAGCCAAGATAGGAACACCGGGGAGCTGTTTTTT.

The chain links TRBV10-3 to TRBJ2-1; a possible D gene is TRBD2 (6 bases). The V and J ends lost 7 bases and 3 bases respectively, with 13 bases between them. Germline values: CDR1 ENHRY, CDR2 SYGVKD. The CDR3 runs to 14 residues. The CDR3 nucleotides are TGTGCCATCAATCCGGGACTCGACTACAATGAGCAGTTCTTC. Residues: CAINPGLDYNEQFF.

The chain employs TRBV6-5 and TRBJ1-2, with D hard to call. Germline V gene sequence: CDR1 MNHEY, CDR2 SVGAGI. This CDR3 region has 13 residues. V shed 6 bases and J shed 2 bases, with 10 bases lying between them. The CDR3 protein is CASRPSLNYGYTF. CDR3 coding DNA: TGTGCCAGCAGACCCTCTCTAAACTATGGCTACACCTTC.

V is TRBV28 and J is TRBJ1-1; no clear D. Trimming removed 1 base from V and 6 bases from J, with 12 bases in between. CDR3 size: 14 residues. CDR1 is MDHEN, CDR2 SYDVKM, per germline. CDR3 loop: CASSLFPVTSEAFF. CDR3 nucleotides: TGTGCCAGCAGTTTATTCCCAGTAACATCTGAAGCTTTCTTT. The whole variable domain, remainder taken from reference TRBV28 and TRBJ1-1, is DVKVTQSSRYLVKRTGEKVFLECVQDMDHENMFWYRQDPGLGLRLIYFSYDVKMKEKGDIPEGYSVSREKKERFSLILESASTNQTSMYLCASSLFPVTSEAFFGQGTRLTVV.

The chain has TRBV7-2 and TRBJ2-5; no clear D gene. CDR3 size: 11 residues. The V end was cut by 5 bases, the J end by 5 bases, with 6 bases between. Germline CDR1 reads SGHTA; CDR2 reads FQGNSA. CDR3 bases: TGTGCCAGCAGCCCGAGGGAGACCCAGTACTTC. Translating gives CASSPRETQYF.

The rearrangement uses TRBV9 and TRBJ2-2, with TRBD2 as a possible D gene (5 bases). This CDR3 has 17 amino acids. V lost 0 bases to trimming and J lost 6 bases, with 18 bases between them. Germline CDR1 reads SGDLS; CDR2 reads YYNGEE. The CDR3 sequence is CASSVELLASFPGELFF. In nucleotides, the CDR3 is TGTGCCAGCAGCGTAGAGTTGCTAGCTTCATTCCCCGGGGAGCTGTTTTTT.

The chain couples TRBV9 to TRBJ1-4; TRBD1 might be the D (6 bases). The V end was cut by 3 bases, the J end by 6 bases, with 9 bases between. CDR1 and CDR2 (germline): SGDLS, YYNGEE. This CDR3 has 13 amino acids. This CDR3 is CASSAQGHEKLFF. The CDR3 bases are TGTGCCAGCAGCGCTCAGGGGCATGAAAAACTGTTTTTT.